This entry lists 5 T cell receptor beta chains sequenced from one sample in a study of shared clonotypes between healthy human individuals (TCRdb year 2020). Libraries were constructed by the immunoSEQ multiplex PCR assay. Not all clones reach the TCRdb copy of this immuneACCESS table, which keeps in-frame sequences only. Checked studies attribute under half of the gap to unresolved V genes and leave the rest unexplained. Present in this sample are fewer than 400,000 clones, over 65% of which were seen just once. The ten largest clonotypes hold around a tenth of the sample. The sequenced material came from memory CD4+ T cells sorted from blood. According to the study, the label for this sample's cell subset or site signals: CD45RA-negative fraction. The receptors come from a man aged 25 to 45 in good health.

In this sample, this clone turned up a few times. The V gene is TRBV7-9, the J gene TRBJ2-1; D is unresolved. Trimming took off 4 bases at V and 8 bases at J, with 9 bases between the two ends. The CDR3 has 12 amino acids. Per the germline V gene, CDR1 is SEHNR and CDR2 is FQNEAQ (reference sequence). The CDR3 region is CASSSQPHEQFF. CDR3 nucleotide sequence: TGTGCCAGCAGCTCCCAGCCGCATGAGCAGTTCTTC.

This chain links TRBV4-3 with TRBJ1-5, with a tentative D call TRBD1 (5 bases). In germline, CDR1 is LGHNA, CDR2 YSLEER. The CDR3 sequence is 16 residues long. V lost 0 bases and J 3 bases, leaving 12 bases between the germline ends. The CDR3 loop is CASSQERDGYNQPQHF. The DNA of the CDR3 is TGCGCCAGCAGCCAAGAAAGGGACGGTTACAATCAGCCCCAGCATTTT.

The chain carries TRBV25-1 and TRBJ2-5, with 8 nucleotides matching TRBD2. The V gene end was trimmed by 5 bases and the J gene end by 5 bases; junction bases not matched to a gene: 19. Per germline, CDR1 MGHDK and CDR2 SYGVNS. The CDR3 totals 18 residues. DNA for the CDR3: TGTGCCAGCAGTAGCCTGAATCAGCGGGAGCGGGGAGACGAGACCCAGTACTTC. Translating gives CASSSLNQRERGDETQYF. The full variable domain, its missing parts supplied by reference TRBV25-1 and TRBJ2-5, is EADIYQTPRYLVIGTGKKITLECSQTMGHDKMYWYQQDPGMELHLIHYSYGVNSTEKGDLSSESTVSRIRTEHFPLTLESARPSHTSQYLCASSSLNQRERGDETQYFGPGTRLLVL.

The chain uses TRBV29-1 and TRBJ1-3; the D is unclear. The germline V gene encodes CDR1 SQVTM and CDR2 ANQGSEA. The CDR3 runs 13 residues. Between the trimmed V and J ends, which lost 4 bases and 0 bases, there was a span of 7 bases. CDR3 region: CSVVRSSGNTIYF. CDR3 coding DNA: TGCAGCGTTGTTCGCAGCTCTGGAAACACCATATATTTT.

The chain employs TRBV2 and TRBJ1-1; 11 nucleotides match TRBD1. The CDR3 runs 13 residues. Germline-derived CDR1 and CDR2 are SNHLY and FYNNEI. V lost 5 bases to trimming and J lost 5 bases; unmatched junction nucleotides: 1. The CDR3 DNA sequence: TGTGCCAGCAGTAGGGACAGGGGGACTGAAGCTTTCTTT. Translating it yields CASSRDRGTEAFF.